The clone carrying this T cell receptor (beta chain) was seen a few times. Its antigen remains unidentified. One entry per CDR3 protein results from TCRdb running MiXCR on the 5' RACE reads. The sample includes some 300,000 distinct CDR3 sequences, 20% of them seen just once. The source of the sample is a study of T-cell memory formation after mild COVID-19. Study summary: Clustering of TCRs was largely donor specific. General study findings and limits: Pre-infection memory carried some responding clones, suggesting that cross-reactive memory joined. A balance of CD4 and CD8 characterized clones contracting day 15 to 85, whereas later expanders leaned CD4+. Whether second-wave clones peaking at day 37 were SARS-CoV-2 specific went unconfirmed.

Germline-derived CDR1 and CDR2 are SGHKS and YYEKEE (reference sequence). This CDR3 spans 14 amino acids. Trimming took off 0 bases at V and 5 bases at J, with 9 bases between the two ends. This chain links TRBV5-5 with TRBJ1-5; TRBD1 is a possible D gene (6 bases). This receptor was taken from a man between 18 and 35 years old who had mild COVID-19 (a few samples of this study predate the infection). Cell type and time point are not known. The sequenced material came from PBMCs or a T cell subset sorted from them (not recorded which). The CDR3 is CASSLGAGDQPQHF. The CDR3 coding sequence is TGTGCCAGCAGCTTGGGCGCAGGGGATCAGCCCCAGCATTTT.